The 20 T cell receptor beta chains below come from one sample, sequenced in a study of T cell responses to AZD1222 COVID-19 vaccine. TCRdb's table, derived via immunoSEQ multiplex PCR, lists solely in-frame clones and lacks some. Of over 100,000 clones listed, approximately 86% are singletons. This specimen was peripheral blood, taken on day 0 of AZD1222 vaccination. The receptors originated from an adult in good health.

J is TRBJ2-7 and V is TRBV6-5; the D gene could be TRBD1 or TRBD2 (5 bases each). With 2 bases removed from V and 1 base from J, the gap between germline ends came to 15 bases. Germline V gene lookup returns CDR1 MNHEY and CDR2 SVGAGI. The CDR3 runs to 16 residues. Here the CDR3 reads CASSYSWDGGSYEQYF. CDR3 coding DNA: TGTGCCAGCAGTTACAGCTGGGACGGAGGATCCTACGAGCAGTACTTC.

The V gene is TRBV28, the J gene TRBJ1-2, with TRBD1 as a possible D gene (6 bases). The germline V gene has CDR1 MDHEN and CDR2 SYDVKM. The CDR3 runs to 15 residues. Trimming took 6 bases from V and 4 from J, leaving 18 bases between them. The DNA of the CDR3 is TGTGCCAGCAGGCCTCAGGGTCAGGGGCTCTATGGCTACACCTTC. It translates to CASRPQGQGLYGYTF.

The rearrangement uses TRBV19 and TRBJ2-2; maybe TRBD1 (5 bases). Germline assignment: CDR1 LNHDA and CDR2 SQIVND (reference sequence). V lost 5 bases and J lost 6, with 10 bases in between. CDR3 length: 13 amino acids. The CDR3: CASSGQGAGELFF. The CDR3 coding sequence is TGTGCCAGTAGTGGGCAGGGTGCCGGGGAGCTGTTTTTT.

The chain carries TRBV3-1 (or the pseudogene TRBV3-2) and TRBJ1-3; D is undetermined. The germline V gene has CDR1 LGHDT and CDR2 YNNKEL (reference sequence). Trimming left V 0 bases short and J 5 bases short, with 5 bases between. CDR3 length: 13 residues. The CDR3 DNA sequence: TGTGCCAGCAGCCAAGATCGCAGAAACACCATATATTTT. As protein: CASSQDRRNTIYF.

The DNA for the CDR3 is TGTGCCAGCAGTTCCATAGGAACACAAGAGACCCAGTACTTC. Translated: CASSSIGTQETQYF. This chain uses TRBV28 with TRBJ2-5; D uncertain. The CDR3 loop spans 14 amino acids. Germline lookup yields CDR1 MDHEN and CDR2 SYDVKM. Trimming pared 4 bases from V and 2 bases from J, leaving 11 bases between.

The chain has TRBV7-2 and TRBJ2-7; 7 bases match TRBD2. The CDR3 contains 15 residues. CDR1 is SGHTA, CDR2 FQGNSA, per germline. Trimming took 1 base from V and 2 from J; bases not matched to a gene: 5. The CDR3 nucleotides are TGTGCCAGCAGCTTAGTGGGGGGGGGAGCCTACGAGCAGTACTTC. This codes for CASSLVGGGAYEQYF.

J is TRBJ2-3 and V is TRBV11-2; 7 bases agree with TRBD1. Germline CDR1 is SGHAT and CDR2 is FQNNGV. With V trimmed by 0 bases and J by 1 base, 7 bases remained unmatched. There are 17 residues in the CDR3. The CDR3 loop is CASSLDLGTARTDTQYF. CDR3 nucleotides: TGTGCCAGCAGCTTAGATCTTGGGACAGCCCGCACAGATACGCAGTATTTT.

The CDR3, as DNA: TGTGCCAGCAGCGTAGTCCCACCGACAATCTTTAACACTGAAGCTTTCTTT. As protein: CASSVVPPTIFNTEAFF. The chain carries TRBV9 and TRBJ1-1; D uncertain. CDR3 length: 17 amino acids. Germline V gives CDR1 SGDLS, CDR2 YYNGEE. The V end lost 0 bases, the J end lost 2 bases, and 17 bases lay between the germline ends.

V and J are TRBV5-4 and TRBJ2-1; 16 bases align to TRBD2. This CDR3 has 17 amino acids. Germline values: CDR1 SGHNT, CDR2 YYREEE (reference sequence). With V trimmed by 4 bases and J by 2 bases, 3 bases remained unmatched. Here the CDR3 DNA reads TGTGCCAGCAGCCCGGGACTAGCGGGGGGGACCTACAATGAGCAGTTCTTC. Its translation: CASSPGLAGGTYNEQFF.

The rearrangement links TRBV11-2 to TRBJ1-6; a weak D match, TRBD1 (5 bases). Germline-derived CDR1 and CDR2 are SGHAT and FQNNGV. This CDR3 spans 15 amino acids. V was pared by 1 base and J by 7 bases, with 11 bases between. The CDR3 region has the DNA TGTGCCAGCAGCTTAGGTAGGAGGGGAAATTCACCCCTCCACTTT. It codes for CASSLGRRGNSPLHF.

The chain has TRBV6-1 and TRBJ2-7; 10 nucleotides align to TRBD2. The trim removed 2 bases at V and 2 bases at J, leaving 6 bases unmatched. CDR3 size: 16 residues. Germline assignment: CDR1 MNHNS and CDR2 SASEGT. For the CDR3, the DNA is TGTGCCAGCAGTGAACCAGGGACTAGCGCTACCTACGAGCAGTACTTC. Encoded protein: CASSEPGTSATYEQYF.

This chain links TRBV7-2 with TRBJ2-7; 9 bases line up with TRBD1. V shed 6 bases, J shed 3 bases, and the junction held 9 bases outside the gene matches. The CDR3 loop spans 15 amino acids. Germline V gene lookup returns CDR1 SGHTA and CDR2 FQGNSA. CDR3 residues: CASSPSRDRVYEQYF. The CDR3 nucleotides read TGTGCCAGCAGTCCGAGCCGGGACAGGGTCTACGAGCAGTACTTC.

This chain connects TRBV30 to TRBJ2-5; D unclear. CDR3 size: 14 residues. V was pared by 4 bases and J by 2 bases, with 14 bases between. In germline, CDR1 is GTSNPN, CDR2 SVGIG (reference sequence). The CDR3 region has the DNA TGTGCCTGGAAGCCAGTGGAGAATCAAGAGACCCAGTACTTC. Translation gives CAWKPVENQETQYF.

The chain couples TRBV27 to TRBJ2-7; D unresolved. The CDR3 is made up of 15 amino acids. CDR1 and CDR2 from the germline V gene are MNHEY and SMNVEV (reference sequence). V shed 11 bases and J shed 2 bases, with 22 bases lying between them. In nucleotides, the CDR3 is TGTGCCTCCAGCCTGGCGGCAGAAACTGCCTACGAGCAGTACTTC. Residues: CASSLAAETAYEQYF.

V and J are TRBV5-6 and TRBJ1-3, with no clear D. Deletions cut 5 bases from V and 0 bases from J, with 15 bases between. The CDR3 length is 16 residues. Looked up from germline, CDR1 is SGHDT and CDR2 is YYEEEE. The CDR3 sequence: CASSSGPRGSGNTIYF. CDR3 nucleotide sequence: TGTGCCAGCAGTTCCGGCCCGAGAGGCTCTGGAAACACCATATATTTT.

This clone was recorded only once. V is TRBV5-1 and J is TRBJ2-6, with D maybe TRBD1 (5 bases). CDR3 length: 16 amino acids. V was clipped by 0 bases and J by 0 bases, with 7 bases between them. The germline gives CDR1 SGHRS, CDR2 YFSETQ. CDR3 sequence: CASSLGQTSGANVLTF. The CDR3 bases are TGCGCCAGCAGCTTGGGACAGACCTCTGGGGCCAACGTCCTGACTTTC.

J is TRBJ2-1 and V is TRBV5-1, with TRBD2 identical over 14 bases. CDR3 length equals 16 residues. Germline-derived CDR1 and CDR2 are SGHRS and YFSETQ. The V segment lost 4 bases and the J segment 8 bases; nucleotides outside the gene matches: 8. The CDR3 region has the DNA TGCGCCAGCAGCCCAATGGGACTAGCGGGAGTCGATGAGCAGTTCTTC. Its protein product is CASSPMGLAGVDEQFF.

This chain links TRBV7-9 with TRBJ1-1; TRBD1 aligns across 7 bases. The CDR3 contains 17 residues. Looked up from germline, CDR1 is SEHNR and CDR2 is FQNEAQ (reference sequence). Trimming took 1 base from V and 6 from J; bases not matched to a gene: 14. The CDR3 nucleotides read TGTGCCAGCAGCTTAGAGGCTGGGAGGGGGCGAGGGGCTGAAGCTTTCTTT. Translation: CASSLEAGRGRGAEAFF.

By share, this clone ranks as medium-sized. The chain is built from TRBV7-9 and TRBJ2-3; 7 bases map to TRBD1. J was trimmed by 3 bases and V by 6 bases; bases with no gene match: 3. Germline V gene lookup returns CDR1 SEHNR and CDR2 FQNEAQ (reference sequence). CDR3 size: 13 residues. The CDR3 loop is CASRLQGTDTQYF. Here the CDR3 DNA reads TGTGCCAGCAGGCTACAGGGGACAGATACGCAGTATTTT.

The rearrangement links TRBV2 to TRBJ2-1; no clear D. The CDR3 has 14 amino acids. The V and J ends lost 2 bases and 4 bases respectively, with 9 bases between them. Germline V gene data show CDR1 as SNHLY and CDR2 as FYNNEI. CDR3 DNA: TGTGCCAGCAGTGAAAACTACCAGTACAATGAGCAGTTCTTC. It codes for CASSENYQYNEQFF.